This entry describes one TCR beta chain. The antigen is not known. The data originate from a study of cytomegalovirus exposure and HLA in healthy donors. Study observations and caveats: Earlier analysis found most TCR beta V segments productive about 90% or about 30% of the time. Later work found most CMV-associated TCR beta chains apparently HLA-restricted.

Healthy bone marrow donors made up the cohort. The CDR3 loop spans 14 amino acids. Trimming stripped 2 bases from V and 4 bases from J, with 14 bases between. From germline, CDR1 is SQVTM and CDR2 ANQGSEA. Primers for the PCR totalled 60 Vbeta and 13 Jbeta. Here immunoSEQ multiplex PCR was the method, and the copy in TCRdb shows in-frame clones only, minus some. The sample contains around 94,000 clones, roughly 78% of which appear only once. The sequence was collected from a male donor in good health and CMV-seropositive. This chain joins TRBV29-1 and TRBJ1-2; tentatively, D is TRBD1 (6 bases). Source material: PBMCs. CDR3 sequence (DNA): TGCAGCGTTGAAACTCAGGGGATGAGCTATGGCTACACCTTC. Translation gives CSVETQGMSYGYTF.